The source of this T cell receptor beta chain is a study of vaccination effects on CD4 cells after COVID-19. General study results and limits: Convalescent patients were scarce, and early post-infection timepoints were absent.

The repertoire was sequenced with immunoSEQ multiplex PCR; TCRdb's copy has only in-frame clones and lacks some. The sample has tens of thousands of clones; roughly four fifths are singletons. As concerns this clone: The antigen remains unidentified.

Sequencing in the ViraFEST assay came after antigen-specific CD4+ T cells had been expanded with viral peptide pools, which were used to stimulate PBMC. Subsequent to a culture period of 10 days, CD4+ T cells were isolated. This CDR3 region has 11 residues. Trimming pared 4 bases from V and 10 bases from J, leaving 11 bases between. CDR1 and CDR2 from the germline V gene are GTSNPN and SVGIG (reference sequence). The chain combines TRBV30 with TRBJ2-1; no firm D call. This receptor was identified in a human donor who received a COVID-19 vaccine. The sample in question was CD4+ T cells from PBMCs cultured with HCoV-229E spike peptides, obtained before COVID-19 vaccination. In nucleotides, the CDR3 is TGTGCCTGGATATTCGGGTACGAGCAGTTCTTC. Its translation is CAWIFGYEQFF. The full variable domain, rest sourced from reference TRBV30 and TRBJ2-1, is SQTIHQWPATLVQPVGSPLSLECTVEGTSNPNLYWYRQAAGRGLQLLFYSVGIGQISSEVPQNLSASRPQDRQFILSSKKLLLSDSGFYLCAWIFGYEQFFGPGTRLTVL.